This entry lists 15 T cell receptor beta chains sequenced from one sample in a study of cytomegalovirus exposure and HLA in healthy donors. PCR amplification relied on 60 Vbeta primers (plus 13 Jbeta primers). The method was immunoSEQ multiplex PCR; TCRdb's version includes in-frame clones alone and lacks a portion of them. The sample yields around 250,000 clones, around 90% seen once. Input material: PBMCs. The receptors come from a girl aged 2-9 years in good health and CMV-seronegative.

The chain carries TRBV2 and TRBJ2-2, with D perhaps matching TRBD1 (6 bases). Germline CDR1 SNHLY, CDR2 FYNNEI. This CDR3 contains 15 residues. Trimming pared 5 bases from V and 1 base from J, leaving 11 bases between. The CDR3 sequence is CASSLLTGNTGELFF. The CDR3 DNA sequence: TGTGCCAGCAGTCTCCTGACAGGGAACACCGGGGAGCTGTTTTTT.

This chain connects TRBV29-1 to TRBJ1-5; unclear D gene. The CDR3 spans 13 residues. The V and J ends lost 4 bases and 2 bases respectively, with 9 bases between them. Germline lookup yields CDR1 SQVTM and CDR2 ANQGSEA. The DNA for the CDR3 is TGCAGCGTTGGGAACGGGGGCAATCAGCCCCAGCATTTT. This codes for CSVGNGGNQPQHF.

DNA of the CDR3: TGTGCCAGCAGCCTAGACAGGAACACTGAAGCTTTCTTT. Translating gives CASSLDRNTEAFF. The chain employs TRBV7-3 and TRBJ1-1, with D perhaps matching TRBD1 (5 bases). This CDR3 has 13 residues. V lost 5 bases to trimming and J lost 1 base, with 8 bases between them. In germline, CDR1 is SGHTA, CDR2 FQGTGA.

This clone was detected only once. The chain is built from TRBV5-4 and TRBJ2-3, with TRBD2 matching 11 bases. J gave up 5 bases and V 3 bases, and 5 bases lay outside the gene matches. CDR1 is SGHNT, CDR2 YYREEE, per germline (reference sequence). The CDR3 is 15 amino acids. In DNA, the CDR3 is TGTGCCAGCAGCTGGCTAGCGGGAGGTGGAGATACGCAGTATTTT. Residues: CASSWLAGGGDTQYF.

The genes are TRBV9 and TRBJ2-7; the match to TRBD2 covers 7 bases. J gave up 6 bases and V 0 bases, and 6 bases lay outside the gene matches. This CDR3 comprises 14 residues. Germline V gene lookup returns CDR1 SGDLS and CDR2 YYNGEE. The CDR3 coding sequence is TGTGCCAGCAGCGTAGGGGAGGGGCAACCCGAGCAGTACTTC. This translates into CASSVGEGQPEQYF.

This chain uses TRBV5-1 with TRBJ2-3, with TRBD1 as a possible D gene (5 bases). This CDR3 is 15 amino acids long. CDR1 and CDR2 (germline): SGHRS, YFSETQ. Trimming removed 0 bases from V and 1 base from J, with 9 bases in between. The CDR3 loop reads CASSLVEGGTDTQYF. The CDR3 region has the DNA TGCGCCAGCAGCTTGGTAGAAGGGGGCACAGATACGCAGTATTTT.

Only one count was recorded for this clone. V is TRBV19 and J is TRBJ2-3; 8 bases align to TRBD2. This CDR3 has 15 amino acids. Looked up from germline, CDR1 is LNHDA and CDR2 is SQIVND (reference sequence). Unmatched junction bases numbered 6, after V lost 3 bases and J lost 4 bases. The CDR3 region is CASSMSGRGADTQYF. CDR3 nucleotides: TGTGCCAGTAGTATGTCCGGGAGGGGGGCAGATACGCAGTATTTT. The full variable domain, its missing parts supplied by reference TRBV19 and TRBJ2-3, is DGGITQSPKYLFRKEGQNVTLSCEQNLNHDAMYWYRQDPGQGLRLIYYSQIVNDFQKGDIAEGYSVSREKKESFPLTVTSAQKNPTAFYLCASSMSGRGADTQYFGPGTRLTVL.

The chain has TRBV6-1 and TRBJ2-1; unclear D gene. Per the germline V gene, CDR1 is MNHNS and CDR2 is SASEGT. This CDR3 has 8 amino acids. The CDR3 region is CVIDEQFF. The CDR3 DNA follows: TGTGTAATTGATGAGCAGTTCTTC.

This rearrangement joins TRBV13 to TRBJ2-1; 7 nucleotides match TRBD2. Losses at the gene ends were 5 bases for V and 5 bases for J; bases not matched to a gene: 9. The length of the CDR3 is 15 residues. In germline, CDR1 is PRHDT, CDR2 FYEKMQ (reference sequence). The CDR3 is CASSPGEGRHNEQFF. For the CDR3, the DNA is TGTGCCAGCAGCCCCGGGGAGGGGAGACACAATGAGCAGTTCTTC.

The rearrangement links TRBV11-2 to TRBJ1-1; no reliable D call. V was trimmed by 5 bases and J by 1 base, leaving 11 bases between them. Per the germline V gene, CDR1 is SGHAT and CDR2 is FQNNGV. The CDR3 contains 14 residues. CDR3 nucleotide sequence: TGTGCCAGCAGCCCTCATAGACAGAACACTGAAGCTTTCTTT. Its protein product is CASSPHRQNTEAFF. The whole variable domain, remainder taken from reference TRBV11-2 and TRBJ1-1, is EAGVAQSPRYKIIEKRQSVAFWCNPISGHATLYWYQQILGQGPKLLIQFQNNGVVDDSQLPKDRFSAERLKGVDSTLKIQPAKLEDSAVYLCASSPHRQNTEAFFGQGTRLTVV.

Only a few counts were recorded for this clone. The chain employs TRBV7-6 and TRBJ1-1, with D perhaps TRBD1 (5 bases). Trimming removed 4 bases from V and 4 bases from J, with 16 bases in between. Looked up from germline, CDR1 is SGHVS and CDR2 is FNYEAQ. The length of the CDR3 is 15 residues. DNA of the CDR3: TGTGCCAGCAGCTCGACCCCGGGGGTGGGCACTGAAGCTTTCTTT. This sequence encodes CASSSTPGVGTEAFF.

The chain uses TRBV6-5 and TRBJ2-1; 7 bases map to TRBD2. Germline values: CDR1 MNHEY, CDR2 SVGAGI. The CDR3 spans 15 residues. The J segment lost 4 bases and the V segment lost 3 bases, leaving 6 bases of the junction unmatched. The CDR3 DNA reads TGTGCCAGCAGTTATTTGGGCGGGAGTTACAATGAGCAGTTCTTC. Translation gives CASSYLGGSYNEQFF.

The gene calls are TRBV15 and TRBJ1-5; TRBD1 might be the D (5 bases). Germline V gene sequence: CDR1 LNHNV, CDR2 YYDKDF (reference sequence). The length of the CDR3 is 16 residues. V was pared by 6 bases and J by 0 bases, with 15 bases between. CDR3 loop: CATSRERQLSNQPQHF. As DNA, the CDR3 is TGTGCCACCAGTCGAGAGAGACAGCTTAGCAATCAGCCCCAGCATTTT.

This chain uses TRBV7-6 with TRBJ2-1, with 7 bases identical to TRBD2. Germline V gives CDR1 SGHVS, CDR2 FNYEAQ. V lost 6 bases to trimming and J lost 10 bases; unmatched junction nucleotides: 12. This CDR3 is built from 14 residues. The CDR3 DNA is TGTGCCAGCAGTCGTCCCGAGGTGGGAGGGGAGCAGTTCTTC. Amino acid sequence: CASSRPEVGGEQFF.

This clone was seen only a few times. The gene calls are TRBV6-5 and TRBJ2-2; tentatively, D is TRBD2 (6 bases). There are 15 residues in the CDR3. The germline V gene encodes CDR1 MNHEY and CDR2 SVGAGI. V was shortened by 0 bases and J by 7 bases, with 12 bases between the two germline ends. This CDR3 is CASSYSRGLVGELFF. DNA of the CDR3: TGTGCCAGCAGTTACTCGAGGGGACTGGTCGGGGAGCTGTTTTTT.